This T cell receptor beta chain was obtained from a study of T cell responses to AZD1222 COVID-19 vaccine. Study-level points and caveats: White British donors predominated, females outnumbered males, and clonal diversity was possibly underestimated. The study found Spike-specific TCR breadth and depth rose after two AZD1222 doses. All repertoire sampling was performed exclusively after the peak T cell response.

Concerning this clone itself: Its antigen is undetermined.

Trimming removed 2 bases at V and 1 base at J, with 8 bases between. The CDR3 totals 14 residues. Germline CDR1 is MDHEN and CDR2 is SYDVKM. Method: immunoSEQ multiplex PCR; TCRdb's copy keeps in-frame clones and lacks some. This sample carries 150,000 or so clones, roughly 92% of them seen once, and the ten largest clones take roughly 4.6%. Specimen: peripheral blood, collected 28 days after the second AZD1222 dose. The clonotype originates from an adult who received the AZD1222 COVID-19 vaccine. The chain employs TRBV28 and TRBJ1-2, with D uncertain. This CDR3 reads CASSLRAGNYGYTF. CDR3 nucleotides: TGTGCCAGCAGTTTAAGGGCGGGTAACTATGGCTACACCTTC.